What follows are 12 T cell receptor beta chains derived from one specimen sequenced in a study of cytomegalovirus exposure and HLA in healthy donors. The primer mix had 60 Vbeta and 13 Jbeta primers. The assay was immunoSEQ multiplex PCR, and TCRdb's table has in-frame clones only and misses some. The sample has roughly 110,000 clones; roughly 73% are singletons. The sequencing input was PBMCs. These receptors all stem from a man aged 25-45 years in good health and CMV-seronegative.

The gene calls are TRBV5-1 and TRBJ2-1; 8 bases are shared with TRBD1. The J segment lost 4 bases and the V segment lost 7 bases, leaving 16 bases of the junction unmatched. The germline V gene has CDR1 SGHRS and CDR2 YFSETQ. The CDR3 has 17 amino acids. CDR3 loop: CASQSNAGTGGYNEQFF. The CDR3 DNA reads TGCGCCAGCCAATCAAACGCCGGGACAGGTGGTTACAATGAGCAGTTCTTC.

The J gene is TRBJ2-5, the V gene TRBV7-2, with 9 nucleotides matching TRBD2. Germline V gene data show CDR1 as SGHTA and CDR2 as FQGNSA. The CDR3 is 15 amino acids. V lost 5 bases, J lost 1 base, and 5 bases stayed unmatched. CDR3 sequence (DNA): TGTGCCAGCAGCCGAGCGGGGGGTACCCAAGAGACCCAGTACTTC. Its translation: CASSRAGGTQETQYF. Using reference TRBV7-2 and TRBJ2-5 for the parts outside the CDR3, the full variable domain is GAGVSQSPSNKVTEKGKDVELRCDPISGHTALYWYRQSLGQGLEFLIYFQGNSAPDKSGLPSDRFSAERTGGSVSTLTIQRTQQEDSAVYLCASSRAGGTQETQYFGPGTRLLVL.

This sequence joins TRBV6-1 and TRBJ1-5; the match to TRBD1 covers 10 bases. V trimming: 6 bases; J trimming: 7 bases; junction bases outside the gene matches: 3. Germline-derived CDR1 and CDR2 are MNHNS and SASEGT. The CDR3 is 13 amino acids. The CDR3 reads CASSTTGGQPQHF. The CDR3 DNA is TGTGCCAGCAGCACGACAGGGGGCCAGCCCCAGCATTTT.

This chain connects TRBV7-9 to TRBJ2-7, with D hard to call. The CDR3 extends over 11 amino acids. The germline CDR1 and CDR2 sequences are SEHNR and FQNEAQ (reference sequence). With 5 bases removed from V and 3 bases from J, the gap between germline ends came to 5 bases. The CDR3 spells CASSRDYEQYF. For the CDR3, the DNA is TGTGCCAGCAGCCGCGACTACGAGCAGTACTTC.

This rearrangement joins TRBV18 to TRBJ1-2; 8 bases are a match to TRBD1. The CDR3 totals 14 residues. The germline V gene has CDR1 KGHSH and CDR2 LQKENI. J gave up 6 bases and V 1 base, and 4 bases lay outside the gene matches. As DNA, the CDR3 is TGTGCCAGCTCACCACGAGAACAGGGGGATGGCTACACCTTC. Translated: CASSPREQGDGYTF.

Only one count was recorded for this clone. V gene TRBV28 combines with J gene TRBJ2-7; 14 bases are a match to TRBD2. CDR3 length: 17 amino acids. After removal of 7 bases from V and 0 bases from J, the junction contained 8 bases not matched to a gene. The V gene's germline CDR1 is MDHEN and CDR2 SYDVKM. The CDR3 reads CASNLEGLAGASYEQYF. CDR3 nucleotide sequence: TGTGCCAGCAACTTAGAGGGACTAGCGGGGGCCTCCTACGAGCAGTACTTC.

The chain links TRBV5-1 to TRBJ1-4; D is unclear. This CDR3 is built from 14 residues. V was pared by 5 bases and J by 0 bases, with 8 bases between. CDR1 is SGHRS, CDR2 YFSETQ, per germline. The chain's CDR3 is CASRRQATNEKLFF. In nucleotides, the CDR3 is TGCGCCAGCAGGAGACAAGCAACTAATGAAAAACTGTTTTTT.

This clone appeared a few times. J is TRBJ2-1 and V is TRBV4-2; TRBD2 is a possible D gene (5 bases). The CDR3 consists of 11 residues. Trimming left V 1 base short and J 10 bases short, with 5 bases between. Germline V gene sequence: CDR1 LGHNA, CDR2 YNFKEQ. CDR3 coding DNA: TGTGCCAGCAGCCAAGCGGGAGAGCAGTTCTTC. Translating gives CASSQAGEQFF.

The rearrangement uses TRBV27 and TRBJ1-1, with D unresolved. The CDR3 loop spans 15 amino acids. The germline V gene encodes CDR1 MNHEY and CDR2 SMNVEV (reference sequence). Trimming cost V 5 bases and J 3 bases, with 16 bases left between them. CDR3 in DNA: TGTGCCAGCAGTCCACCTGATAGGAGGTACACTGAAGCTTTCTTT. Encoded protein: CASSPPDRRYTEAFF.

The CDR3 protein is CASSRGTEYGYTF. The CDR3 DNA reads TGTGCCAGCAGCCGTGGGACTGAATATGGCTACACCTTC. The gene calls are TRBV5-8 and TRBJ1-2; D is perhaps TRBD1 (5 bases). Trimming took 4 bases from V and 5 from J, leaving 12 bases between them. The CDR3 loop spans 13 amino acids. From germline, CDR1 is SGHTS and CDR2 YDEGEE.

The chain couples TRBV2 to TRBJ2-1, with 9 bases identical to TRBD2. The germline V gene encodes CDR1 SNHLY and CDR2 FYNNEI. This CDR3 is 16 amino acids long. J lost 4 bases, V lost 3 bases, and 7 bases had no gene match. The CDR3 sequence is CASSDGLAGLYNEQFF. DNA of the CDR3: TGTGCCAGCAGTGACGGCCTAGCGGGATTGTACAATGAGCAGTTCTTC.

The CDR3 here is CASSAGTGAYEQYF. The CDR3 coding sequence is TGCGCCAGCAGTGCCGGGACAGGGGCCTACGAGCAGTACTTC. This chain connects TRBV10-2 to TRBJ2-7, with 10 bases lining up with TRBD1. CDR1 and CDR2 (germline): WSHSY, SAAADI. This CDR3 has 14 amino acids. The junction had 2 bases not matched to a gene; V was cut back by 4 bases and J by 2 bases.